This T cell receptor beta chain was obtained from a study of glioma-infiltrating T cells. Using RNA template, CDR3s of TCR alpha and beta were amplified with iRepertoire arm-PCR. TCRdb used MiXCR to reprocess the multiplex PCR reads, holding one entry per CDR3 protein. This table holds approximately 120,000 distinct CDR3 sequences, 25% to 30% found once. Germline V CDR1 and CDR2: SGHTA, FQGNSA. CDR3 length: 15 amino acids. This clonotype was observed a single time. The junction does not match germline at one end; this may be a read error. The specimen was glioma tissue, nonneoplastic brain tissue, or PBMCs (not recorded which). This receptor was obtained from a human donor with low-grade glioma or glioblastoma, undergoing nonglioma brain surgery, or in good health (not recorded which). The chain uses TRBV7-2 and TRBJ2-2; the match to TRBD1 covers 10 bases. In nucleotides, the CDR3 is TGTGTCAGCAGTGAAAGGACAGGGGGCACCGGGGAGCTGTTTTTT. Encoded protein: CVSSERTGGTGELFF.